This TCR beta chain was observed in a study of blood T cell repertoires in COVID-19. Repertoires were generated with immunoSEQ multiplex PCR, while TCRdb's copy carries only in-frame clones and drops some. The sample carries about 310,000 clones, roughly 85% recorded once. There are 16 residues in the CDR3. Germline V CDR1 and CDR2: LNHNV, YYDKDF (reference sequence). V was clipped by 4 bases and J by 1 base; unmatched bases: 5. Before they entered the study, exposed participants had met a COVID-19 case within 2 weeks. Material: PBMCs or T cells enriched from blood (not recorded which). This sequence originates from a young woman who had been exposed to COVID-19. This rearrangement joins TRBV15 to TRBJ2-2; 8 bases match TRBD1. The CDR3 DNA sequence: TGTGCCACCAGCACGGCCGGGACAGGGAACACCGGGGAGCTGTTTTTT. It codes for CATSTAGTGNTGELFF.